This TCR beta chain derives from a study of cytomegalovirus exposure and HLA in healthy donors. In the study overall: Earlier work reported 100 million or so unique TCR beta sequences from about 190 million T cells. Study findings and constraints: A later analysis reported that several of the most significant clusters appeared to be linked to common viral pathogens, among them Epstein-Barr virus.

Trimming left V 7 bases short and J 0 bases short, with 18 bases between. There are 17 residues in the CDR3. Germline assignment: CDR1 LNHDA and CDR2 SQIVND (reference sequence). Each donor's status was that of a healthy bone marrow donor. This PCR relied on a set of 60 Vbeta primers and 13 Jbeta primers. Repertoires were generated with immunoSEQ multiplex PCR, while TCRdb's copy carries only in-frame clones and drops some. The data show 140,000 or so clones, and the top ten clones hold 0.75% to 1%. Regarding this clone: Its antigen is still unknown.

The chain has TRBV19 and TRBJ1-4; TRBD1 is a possible D gene (5 bases). Input material: PBMCs. The receptor's source is a male donor in good health and CMV-seronegative. The CDR3 DNA reads TGTGCCAGTAAAGACCTGACAGCCTTAGCAACTAATGAAAAACTGTTTTTT. It specifies CASKDLTALATNEKLFF.